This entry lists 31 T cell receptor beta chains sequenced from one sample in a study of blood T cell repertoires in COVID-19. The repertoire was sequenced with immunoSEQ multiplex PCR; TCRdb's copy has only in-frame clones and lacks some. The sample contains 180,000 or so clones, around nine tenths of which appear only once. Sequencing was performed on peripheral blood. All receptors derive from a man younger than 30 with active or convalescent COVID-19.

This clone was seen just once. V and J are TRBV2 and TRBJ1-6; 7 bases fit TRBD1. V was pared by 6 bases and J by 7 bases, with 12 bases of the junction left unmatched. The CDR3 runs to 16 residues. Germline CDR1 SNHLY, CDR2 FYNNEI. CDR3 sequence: CASSGQALSTNSPLHF. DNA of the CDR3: TGTGCCAGCAGCGGACAGGCCCTATCCACCAATTCACCCCTCCACTTT.

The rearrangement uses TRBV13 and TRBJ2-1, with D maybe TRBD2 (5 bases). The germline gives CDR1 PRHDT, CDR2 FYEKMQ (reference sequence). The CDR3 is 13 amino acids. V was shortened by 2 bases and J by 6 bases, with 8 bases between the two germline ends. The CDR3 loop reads CASSLLAPNEQFF. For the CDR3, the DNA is TGTGCCAGCAGCTTACTAGCACCCAATGAGCAGTTCTTC.

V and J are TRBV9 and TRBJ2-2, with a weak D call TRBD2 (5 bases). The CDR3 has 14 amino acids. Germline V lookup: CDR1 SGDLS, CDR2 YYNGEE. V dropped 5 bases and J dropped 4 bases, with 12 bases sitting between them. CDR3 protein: CASSGSDGTGELFF. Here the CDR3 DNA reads TGTGCCAGCAGTGGGAGCGATGGCACCGGGGAGCTGTTTTTT.

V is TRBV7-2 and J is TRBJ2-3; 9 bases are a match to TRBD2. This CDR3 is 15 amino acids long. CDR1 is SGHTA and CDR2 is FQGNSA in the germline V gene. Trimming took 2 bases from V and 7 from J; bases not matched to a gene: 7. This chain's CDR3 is CASSLTSGSPNTQYF. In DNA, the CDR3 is TGTGCCAGCAGCTTAACTAGCGGGTCACCTAATACGCAGTATTTT.

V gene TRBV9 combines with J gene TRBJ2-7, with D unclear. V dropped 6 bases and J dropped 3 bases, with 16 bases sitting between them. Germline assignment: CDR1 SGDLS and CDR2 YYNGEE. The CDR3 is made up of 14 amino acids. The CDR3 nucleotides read TGTGCCAGCACCCGCTCAGACAAGAGCTACGAGCAGTACTTC. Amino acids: CASTRSDKSYEQYF.

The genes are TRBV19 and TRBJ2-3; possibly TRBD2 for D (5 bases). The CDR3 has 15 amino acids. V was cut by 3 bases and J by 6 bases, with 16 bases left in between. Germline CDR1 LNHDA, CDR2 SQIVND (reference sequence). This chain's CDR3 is CASSIGLVWRDTQYF. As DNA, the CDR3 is TGTGCCAGTAGTATCGGGCTAGTTTGGAGGGATACGCAGTATTTT.

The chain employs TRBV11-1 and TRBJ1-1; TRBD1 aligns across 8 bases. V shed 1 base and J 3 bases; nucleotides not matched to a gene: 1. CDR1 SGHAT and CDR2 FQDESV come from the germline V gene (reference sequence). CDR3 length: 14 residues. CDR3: CASSLETGDTEAFF. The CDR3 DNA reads TGTGCCAGCAGCTTAGAGACAGGGGACACTGAAGCTTTCTTT.

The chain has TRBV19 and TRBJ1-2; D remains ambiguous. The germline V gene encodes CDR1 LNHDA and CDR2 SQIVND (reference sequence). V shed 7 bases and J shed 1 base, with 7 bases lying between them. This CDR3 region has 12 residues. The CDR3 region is CASTNSNYGYTF. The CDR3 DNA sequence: TGTGCCAGTACCAACAGTAACTATGGCTACACCTTC.

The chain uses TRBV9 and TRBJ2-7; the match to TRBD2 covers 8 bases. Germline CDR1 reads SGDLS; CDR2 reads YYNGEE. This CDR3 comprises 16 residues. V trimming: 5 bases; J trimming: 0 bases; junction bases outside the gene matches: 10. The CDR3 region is CASSPAGGRTSYEQYF. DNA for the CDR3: TGTGCCAGCAGTCCTGCTGGCGGGAGGACCTCCTACGAGCAGTACTTC.

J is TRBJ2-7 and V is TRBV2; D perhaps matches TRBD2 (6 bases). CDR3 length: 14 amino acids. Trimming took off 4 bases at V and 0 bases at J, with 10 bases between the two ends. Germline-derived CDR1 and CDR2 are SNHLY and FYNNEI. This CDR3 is CASSGVGSSYEQYF. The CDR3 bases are TGTGCCAGCAGTGGTGTCGGGAGCTCCTACGAGCAGTACTTC.

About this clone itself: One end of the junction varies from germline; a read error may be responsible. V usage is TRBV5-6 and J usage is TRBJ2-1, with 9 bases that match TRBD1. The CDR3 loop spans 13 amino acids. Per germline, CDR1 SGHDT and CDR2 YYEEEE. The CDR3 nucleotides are TGTGCCAGCAGCCCGAGAACCGCGGGACAGGGTATCTTC. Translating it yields CASSPRTAGQGIF.

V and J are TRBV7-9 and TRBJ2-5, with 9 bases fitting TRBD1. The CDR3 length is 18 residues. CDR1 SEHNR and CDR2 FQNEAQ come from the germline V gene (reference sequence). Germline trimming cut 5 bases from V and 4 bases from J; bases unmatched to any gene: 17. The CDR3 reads CASSQLHSRDRVTETQYF. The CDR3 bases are TGTGCCAGCAGCCAATTGCACTCCCGGGACAGGGTTACAGAGACCCAGTACTTC.

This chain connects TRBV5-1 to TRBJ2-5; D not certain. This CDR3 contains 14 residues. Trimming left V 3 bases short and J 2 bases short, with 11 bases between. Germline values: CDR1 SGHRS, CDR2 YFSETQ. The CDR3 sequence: CASSYGAGQETQYF. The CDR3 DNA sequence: TGCGCCAGCAGCTATGGCGCAGGTCAAGAGACCCAGTACTTC.

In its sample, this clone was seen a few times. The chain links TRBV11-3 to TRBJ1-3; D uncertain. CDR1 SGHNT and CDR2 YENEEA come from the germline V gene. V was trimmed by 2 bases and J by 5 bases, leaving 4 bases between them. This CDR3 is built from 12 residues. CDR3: CASSLQRNTIYF. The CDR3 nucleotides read TGTGCCAGCAGCTTACAGAGAAACACCATATATTTT.

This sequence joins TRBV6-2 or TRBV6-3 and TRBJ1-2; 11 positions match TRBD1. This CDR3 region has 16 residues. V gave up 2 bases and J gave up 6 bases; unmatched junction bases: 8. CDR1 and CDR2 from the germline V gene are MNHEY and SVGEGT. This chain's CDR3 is CASSYPHWTGGDGYTF. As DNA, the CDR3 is TGTGCCAGCAGTTACCCCCACTGGACAGGGGGCGATGGCTACACCTTC.

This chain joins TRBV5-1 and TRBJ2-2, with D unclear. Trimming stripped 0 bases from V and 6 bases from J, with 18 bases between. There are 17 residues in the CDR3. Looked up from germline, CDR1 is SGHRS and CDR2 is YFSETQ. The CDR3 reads CASSLALDSAHAGELFF. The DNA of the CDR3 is TGCGCCAGCAGCTTGGCGCTCGACTCGGCGCACGCCGGGGAGCTGTTTTTT.

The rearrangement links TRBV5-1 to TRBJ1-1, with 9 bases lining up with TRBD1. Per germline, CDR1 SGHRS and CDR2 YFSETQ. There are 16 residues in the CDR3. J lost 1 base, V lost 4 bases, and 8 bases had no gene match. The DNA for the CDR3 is TGCGCCAGCAGCCGAACTGTGACAGGGGGGAACACTGAAGCTTTCTTT. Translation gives CASSRTVTGGNTEAFF. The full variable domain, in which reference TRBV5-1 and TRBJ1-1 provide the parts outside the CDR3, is KAGVTQTPRYLIKTRGQQVTLSCSPISGHRSVSWYQQTPGQGLQFLFEYFSETQRNKGNFPGRFSGRQFSNSRSEMNVSTLELGDSALYLCASSRTVTGGNTEAFFGQGTRLTVV.

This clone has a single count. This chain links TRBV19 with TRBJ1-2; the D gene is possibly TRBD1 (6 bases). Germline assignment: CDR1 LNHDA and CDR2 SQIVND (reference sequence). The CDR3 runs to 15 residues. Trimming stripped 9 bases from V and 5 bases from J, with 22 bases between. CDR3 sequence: CASRDSTGFGYGYTF. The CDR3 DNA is TGTGCCAGCAGAGATAGTACAGGGTTTGGGTATGGCTACACCTTC.

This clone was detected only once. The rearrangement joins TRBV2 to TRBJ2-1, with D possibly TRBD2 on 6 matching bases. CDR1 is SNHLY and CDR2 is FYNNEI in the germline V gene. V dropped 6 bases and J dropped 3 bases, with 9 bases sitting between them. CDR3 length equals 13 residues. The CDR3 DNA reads TGTGCCAGCAGAAATAGCGGCTACAATGAGCAGTTCTTC. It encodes CASRNSGYNEQFF.

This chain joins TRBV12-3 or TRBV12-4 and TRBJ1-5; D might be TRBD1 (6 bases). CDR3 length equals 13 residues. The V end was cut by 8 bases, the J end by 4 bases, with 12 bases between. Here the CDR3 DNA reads TGTGCCAGCTGCCGGGACACTAATCAGCCCCAGCATTTT. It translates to CASCRDTNQPQHF.

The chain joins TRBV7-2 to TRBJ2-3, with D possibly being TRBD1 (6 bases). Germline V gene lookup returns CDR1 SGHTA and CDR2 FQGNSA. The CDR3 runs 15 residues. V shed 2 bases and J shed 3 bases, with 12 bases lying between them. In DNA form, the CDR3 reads TGTGCCAGCAGCTTATTGGGCAGGGGAACAGATACGCAGTATTTT. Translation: CASSLLGRGTDTQYF. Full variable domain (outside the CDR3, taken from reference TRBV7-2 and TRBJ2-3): GAGVSQSPSNKVTEKGKDVELRCDPISGHTALYWYRQSLGQGLEFLIYFQGNSAPDKSGLPSDRFSAERTGGSVSTLTIQRTQQEDSAVYLCASSLLGRGTDTQYFGPGTRLTVL.

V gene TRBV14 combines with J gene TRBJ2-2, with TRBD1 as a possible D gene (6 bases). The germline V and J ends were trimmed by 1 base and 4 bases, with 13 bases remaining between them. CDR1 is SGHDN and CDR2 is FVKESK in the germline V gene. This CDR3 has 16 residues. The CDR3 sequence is CASSQGTGRGTGELFF. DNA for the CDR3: TGTGCCAGCAGCCAAGGTACAGGGCGAGGCACCGGGGAGCTGTTTTTT. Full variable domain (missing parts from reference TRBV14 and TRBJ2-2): EAGVTQFPSHSVIEKGQTVTLRCDPISGHDNLYWYRRVMGKEIKFLLHFVKESKQDESGMPNNRFLAERTGGTYSTLKVQPAELEDSGVYFCASSQGTGRGTGELFFGEGSRLTVL.

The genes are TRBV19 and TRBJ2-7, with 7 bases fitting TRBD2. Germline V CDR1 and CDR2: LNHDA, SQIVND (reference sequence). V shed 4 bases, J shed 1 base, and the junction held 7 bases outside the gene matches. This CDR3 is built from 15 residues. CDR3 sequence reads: CASSTLGTMSYEQYF. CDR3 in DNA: TGTGCCAGTAGTACCCTAGGGACTATGTCCTACGAGCAGTACTTC.

The CDR3 DNA reads as TGTGCCGCTTCGTGGCAGGGGGACAATCAGCCCCAGCATTTT. This codes for CAASWQGDNQPQHF. The gene calls are TRBV2 and TRBJ1-5, with 7 nucleotides matching TRBD1. Per germline, CDR1 SNHLY and CDR2 FYNNEI. V trimming: 11 bases; J trimming: 3 bases; junction bases outside the gene matches: 10. The CDR3 loop spans 14 amino acids.

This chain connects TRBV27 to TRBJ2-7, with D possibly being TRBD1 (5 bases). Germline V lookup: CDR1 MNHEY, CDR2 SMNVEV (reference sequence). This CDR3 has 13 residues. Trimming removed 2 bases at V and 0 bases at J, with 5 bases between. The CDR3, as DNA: TGTGCCAGCAGTTTAGACAGCTCCTACGAGCAGTACGTC. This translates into CASSLDSSYEQYV.

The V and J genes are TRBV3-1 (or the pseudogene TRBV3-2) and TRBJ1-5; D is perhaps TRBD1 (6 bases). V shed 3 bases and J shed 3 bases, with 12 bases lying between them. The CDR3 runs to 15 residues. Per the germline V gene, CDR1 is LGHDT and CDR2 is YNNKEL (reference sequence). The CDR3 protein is CASSQGGGVNQPQHF. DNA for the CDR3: TGTGCCAGCAGCCAGGGAGGGGGTGTCAATCAGCCCCAGCATTTT.

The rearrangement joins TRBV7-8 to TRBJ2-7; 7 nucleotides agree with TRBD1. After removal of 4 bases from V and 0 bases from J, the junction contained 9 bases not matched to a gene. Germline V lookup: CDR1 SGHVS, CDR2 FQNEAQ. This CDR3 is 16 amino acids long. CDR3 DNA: TGTGCCAGCAGCTGGAAAACCGGGACAGCCTCCTACGAGCAGTACGTC. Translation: CASSWKTGTASYEQYV.

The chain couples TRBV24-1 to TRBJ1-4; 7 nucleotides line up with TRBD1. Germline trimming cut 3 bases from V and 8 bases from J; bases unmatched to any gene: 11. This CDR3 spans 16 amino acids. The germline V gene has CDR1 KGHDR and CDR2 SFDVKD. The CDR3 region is CATSDPGRQGGEKLFF. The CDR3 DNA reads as TGTGCCACCAGTGATCCAGGTCGACAGGGTGGGGAAAAACTGTTTTTT.

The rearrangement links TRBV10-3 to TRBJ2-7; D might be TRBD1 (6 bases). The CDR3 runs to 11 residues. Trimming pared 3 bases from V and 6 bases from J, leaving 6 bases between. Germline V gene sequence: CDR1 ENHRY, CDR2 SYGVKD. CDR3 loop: CAISEGGEQYV. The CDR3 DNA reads TGTGCCATCAGTGAAGGGGGCGAGCAGTACGTC.

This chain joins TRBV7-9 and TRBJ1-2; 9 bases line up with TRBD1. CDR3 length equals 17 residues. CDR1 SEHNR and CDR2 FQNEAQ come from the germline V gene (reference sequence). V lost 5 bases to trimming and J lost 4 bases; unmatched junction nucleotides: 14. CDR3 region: CASSHFSRGTGPYGYTF. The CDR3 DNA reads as TGTGCCAGCAGCCATTTTAGTAGGGGGACAGGGCCCTATGGCTACACCTTC.

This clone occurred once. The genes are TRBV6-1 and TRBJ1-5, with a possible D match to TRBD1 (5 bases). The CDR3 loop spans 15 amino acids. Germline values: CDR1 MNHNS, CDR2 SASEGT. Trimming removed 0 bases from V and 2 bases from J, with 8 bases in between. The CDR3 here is CASSEALGGNQPQHF. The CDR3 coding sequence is TGTGCCAGCAGTGAAGCTCTAGGGGGCAATCAGCCCCAGCATTTT.